The clone carrying this T cell receptor beta chain occurred once. Its antigen is as yet unknown. 13 Jbeta primers and 60 Vbeta primers were used for the PCR. Authors' analysis steps: Approximately 11 million of some 80 million unique TCR beta chains were shared, per a later count. Produced via immunoSEQ multiplex PCR; TCRdb's table is partial and in-frame only. The V and J calls and clone size were taken over from that table, and D and trimming were inferred from the DNA. The sample has 150,000 to 200,000 clones, 76% seen once. This CDR3 is built from 15 residues. The V and J ends lost 3 bases and 4 bases respectively, with 13 bases between them. Germline CDR1 reads SNHLY; CDR2 reads FYNNEI. The data belong to a study of cytomegalovirus exposure and HLA in healthy donors. Overall study results and limits: The study put under 200 TCR beta chains on its list as cytomegalovirus-associated.

This sequence originates from a man between 18 and 29 years old in good health and CMV-seronegative. The material sequenced was PBMCs. The rearrangement links TRBV2 to TRBJ1-5, with a weak D call TRBD1 (6 bases). The CDR3 reads CASSEDGGRNQPQHF. In DNA, the CDR3 is TGTGCCAGCAGTGAGGATGGGGGCCGGAATCAGCCCCAGCATTTT.